Following are 4 T cell receptor beta chains from one sample sequenced in a study of CD8 T cells in ankylosing spondylitis. TCRdb used MiXCR to reprocess the 5' RACE reads, holding one entry per CDR3 protein. The table lists approximately 42,000 distinct CDR3 sequences, around 3.8% of them singletons. The sequenced sample was blood, either unsorted or a sorted T cell fraction (not recorded which). Receptors were obtained from a female donor with ankylosing spondylitis or in good health (not recorded which).

At least ten counts were recorded for this clonotype. The V gene is TRBV9, the J gene TRBJ2-1; a possible D gene is TRBD1 (6 bases). Between the trimmed V and J ends, which lost 1 base and 9 bases, there was a span of 14 bases. The germline CDR1 and CDR2 sequences are SGDLS and YYNGEE. The CDR3 spans 14 residues. CDR3 sequence reads: CASSVRTATGEQFF. CDR3 bases: TGTGCCAGCAGCGTAAGGACAGCGACGGGTGAGCAGTTCTTC.

Many counts were recorded for this clonotype. V is TRBV9 and J is TRBJ2-3; a possible D gene is TRBD2 (6 bases). Looked up from germline, CDR1 is SGDLS and CDR2 is YYNGEE. Trimming cost V 4 bases and J 7 bases, with 16 bases left between them. CDR3 size: 14 residues. The CDR3 DNA is TGTGCCAGCAGCCCAACGACTAGTTCGAATACGCAGTATTTT. Its protein is CASSPTTSSNTQYF.

This clonotype was observed at least ten times. The genes are TRBV9 and TRBJ2-1; TRBD2 matches 7 bases. This CDR3 comprises 16 residues. The V and J ends lost 5 bases and 7 bases, in that order; junction bases with no gene match: 15. Germline V gives CDR1 SGDLS, CDR2 YYNGEE. The CDR3 here is CASSPYTSALRNEQFF. CDR3 DNA sequence: TGTGCCAGCAGTCCTTACACTAGCGCCCTGCGGAATGAGCAGTTCTTC.

This clonotype was seen repeatedly, ten times or more. This chain joins TRBV9 and TRBJ2-3; D is perhaps TRBD1 (6 bases). Germline CDR1 is SGDLS and CDR2 is YYNGEE. Trimming pared 3 bases from V and 4 bases from J, leaving 18 bases between. The CDR3 has 16 residues. CDR3 coding DNA: TGTGCCAGCAGCGCCCCTCGGACAGTTAGCGCAGATACGCAGTATTTT. Protein sequence: CASSAPRTVSADTQYF.